This passage covers 24 T cell receptor beta chains from one sample sequenced in a study of T cells in Graves' hyperthyroidism and ophthalmopathy. Authors of the study amplified TCR beta CDR3 regions from RNA transcripts. The study used the HTBI primer set for a first-round RT-PCR of the TCR CDR3. One entry per CDR3 protein results from TCRdb running MiXCR on the multiplex PCR reads. The sample yields a few hundred thousand distinct CDR3 sequences, under 15% seen once. The sequencing input was blood. The receptors shown here come from a woman in her twenties or thirties with Graves' hyperthyroidism.

The chain joins TRBV5-5 to TRBJ2-3; 7 bases agree with TRBD1. This CDR3 comprises 14 residues. The germline V gene encodes CDR1 SGHKS and CDR2 YYEKEE (reference sequence). Unmatched junction bases numbered 6, after V lost 2 bases and J lost 6 bases. The CDR3 sequence: CASSFRQGRDTQYF. DNA of the CDR3: TGTGCCAGCAGCTTTCGACAGGGCCGGGATACGCAGTATTTT. The full variable domain, its missing parts supplied by reference TRBV5-5 and TRBJ2-3, is DAGVTQSPTHLIKTRGQQVTLRCSPISGHKSVSWYQQVLGQGPQFIFQYYEKEERGRGNFPDRFSARQFPNYSSELNVNALLLGDSALYLCASSFRQGRDTQYFGPGTRLTVL.

This clonotype has at least ten counts. The chain joins TRBV20-1 to TRBJ2-5; 16 bases match TRBD2. This CDR3 region has 16 residues. CDR1 is DFQATT and CDR2 is SNEGSKA in the germline V gene (reference sequence). The V segment lost 6 bases and the J segment 4 bases; nucleotides outside the gene matches: 8. CDR3 region: CSASGTSGREGETQYF. DNA of the CDR3: TGCAGTGCAAGTGGGACTAGCGGGAGGGAGGGAGAGACCCAGTACTTC.

This clonotype was detected many times. The V call is TRBV12-3 or TRBV12-4, the J call TRBJ2-7, with D perhaps matching TRBD1 (6 bases). CDR3 length: 13 residues. V lost 4 bases, J lost 4 bases, and 11 bases lay in between. CDR3: CASSSTGQYEQYF. DNA of the CDR3: TGTGCCAGCAGTTCAACAGGACAGTACGAGCAGTACTTC.

In the case of this clonotype: A much larger clone differs from this one at a single base, so this may be a read error. The V gene is TRBV19, the J gene TRBJ2-7, with TRBD2 identical over 13 bases. The CDR3 runs to 15 residues. V gave up 6 bases and J gave up 6 bases; unmatched junction bases: 8. Germline CDR1 and CDR2: LNHDA and SQIVND (reference sequence). CDR3 DNA: TGTGCCAGTAGCCACGGGACTAGCGGGAACGGCGAGCAGTACTTC. As protein: CASSHGTSGNGEQYF.

A note on this clonotype: With a much larger clone just one base away, this may be a read error. V gene TRBV7-2 combines with J gene TRBJ2-7; TRBD2 matches 7 bases. Germline CDR1 and CDR2: SGHTA and FQGNSA. V was clipped by 3 bases and J by 9 bases; unmatched bases: 8. The CDR3 is 13 residues long. The CDR3 DNA reads as TGTGCCAGCAGCTTTTCACTAGCGTCCGGGCAGTACTTC. The encoded protein is CASSFSLASGQYF.

This clonotype was seen a few times. The V gene is TRBV10-1, the J gene TRBJ2-1; maybe TRBD1 (7 bases). The CDR3 covers 16 residues. CDR1 is WNHNN, CDR2 SYGVQD, per germline (reference sequence). With 3 bases removed from V and 4 bases from J, the gap between germline ends came to 16 bases. The CDR3 protein is CASSELAAGGYNEQFF. DNA for the CDR3: TGCGCCAGCAGTGAATTAGCGGCAGGGGGGTACAATGAGCAGTTCTTC.

The chain carries TRBV6-1 and TRBJ2-3, with 9 bases that match TRBD1. CDR1 is MNHNS and CDR2 is SASEGT in the germline V gene. The trim removed 5 bases at V and 5 bases at J, leaving 14 bases unmatched. The CDR3 has 17 residues. CDR3 residues: CASSYTTGGVQGDTQYF. Written as DNA, the CDR3 is TGTGCCAGCAGTTATACCACAGGGGGCGTGCAGGGAGATACGCAGTATTTT.

This clonotype has more than one count but fewer than ten. This chain connects TRBV20-1 to TRBJ2-1; maybe TRBD1 (6 bases). V lost 3 bases, J lost 8 bases, and 11 bases lay in between. This CDR3 spans 12 amino acids. Germline V gene sequence: CDR1 DFQATT, CDR2 SNEGSKA (reference sequence). DNA for the CDR3: TGCAGTGCTAGTATGGGGGCATATGAGCAGTTCTTC. It encodes CSASMGAYEQFF.

This clonotype was seen many times. The chain links TRBV15 to TRBJ2-5; D is uncertain. The V and J ends lost 5 bases and 2 bases respectively, with 15 bases between them. Germline V gene sequence: CDR1 LNHNV, CDR2 YYDKDF (reference sequence). The CDR3 has 15 amino acids. This CDR3 reads CATSLGRSVQETQYF. The CDR3 coding sequence is TGTGCCACCAGCTTAGGCCGATCGGTTCAAGAGACCCAGTACTTC.

This chain uses TRBV24-1 with TRBJ1-5; D is possibly TRBD1 (5 bases). Germline loops: CDR1 KGHDR, CDR2 SFDVKD. CDR3 length equals 15 residues. V dropped 3 bases and J dropped 0 bases, with 8 bases sitting between them. CDR3: CATSDGARSNQPQHF. Here the CDR3 DNA reads TGTGCCACCAGTGATGGGGCCCGTAGCAATCAGCCCCAGCATTTT.

In its sample, this clonotype was seen once. The chain links TRBV5-1 to TRBJ2-2; D may be TRBD1 (6 bases). The V end lost 7 bases, the J end lost 4 bases, and 20 bases lay between the germline ends. The CDR3 runs 16 residues. Per germline, CDR1 SGHRS and CDR2 YFSETQ. CDR3 DNA sequence: TGCGCCAGCCAAGACCTAGGGGGTCAACCCACCGGGGAGCTGTTTTTT. Translation: CASQDLGGQPTGELFF.

The chain links TRBV7-3 to TRBJ2-1, with 12 bases lining up with TRBD2. The CDR3 runs to 16 residues. Germline V gene sequence: CDR1 SGHTA, CDR2 FQGTGA. Trimming at V came to 4 bases and at J to 4 bases, leaving 5 bases not matched to a gene. In DNA, the CDR3 is TGTGCCAGCAGCTCCCGGACTAGCGGGGCGTACAATGAGCAGTTCTTC. Translation gives CASSSRTSGAYNEQFF.

This clonotype was detected only a few times. This rearrangement joins TRBV3-1 to TRBJ2-3; TRBD2 matches 10 bases. The CDR3 sequence is 19 residues long. CDR1 and CDR2 from the germline V gene are LGHDT and YNNKEL (reference sequence). V dropped 1 base and J dropped 4; count of bases not matched to a gene: 14. The CDR3 loop is CASSQASPLAGVKADTQYF. DNA of the CDR3: TGTGCCAGCAGCCAAGCCTCCCCCCTAGCGGGAGTAAAGGCAGATACGCAGTATTTT.

This clonotype turned up a few times. The chain employs TRBV7-9 and TRBJ2-5; D not certain. The CDR3 totals 12 residues. Deletions cut 6 bases from V and 5 bases from J, with 10 bases between. Germline CDR1 is SEHNR and CDR2 is FQNEAQ (reference sequence). This CDR3 is CASSFIPETQYF. CDR3 DNA sequence: TGTGCCAGCAGTTTTATTCCGGAGACCCAGTACTTC.

This clonotype came up many times. This sequence joins TRBV30 and TRBJ2-1; the D is unclear. Germline V CDR1 and CDR2: GTSNPN, SVGIG (reference sequence). CDR3 length: 10 residues. The V and J ends lost 2 bases and 7 bases respectively, with 3 bases between them. The CDR3 reads CAWSRNEQFF. In DNA, the CDR3 is TGTGCCTGGAGTAGAAATGAGCAGTTCTTC.

This clonotype showed up many times. The V gene is TRBV20-1, the J gene TRBJ2-1, with 7 positions matching TRBD2. Trimming removed 1 base from V and 8 bases from J; junction bases left unmatched: 11. The CDR3 runs 15 residues. Germline assignment: CDR1 DFQATT and CDR2 SNEGSKA (reference sequence). As DNA, the CDR3 is TGCAGTGCTAGAGGATGGGGAGGGTCATTCGATGAGCAGTTCTTC. It specifies CSARGWGGSFDEQFF.

The CDR3 DNA reads as TGTGCCACCAGCCTTTTCGCAGGGGGCGGATACGAGCAGTACTTC. Its protein product is CATSLFAGGGYEQYF. The chain is built from TRBV12-3 or TRBV12-4 and TRBJ2-7, with 8 bases that match TRBD1. Unmatched junction bases numbered 15, after V lost 10 bases and J lost 4 bases. CDR3 length: 15 amino acids.

This clonotype was seen repeatedly, ten times or more. The chain joins TRBV20-1 to TRBJ2-5, with TRBD2 matching over 14 bases. V shed 3 bases and J 4 bases; nucleotides not matched to a gene: 7. The V gene's germline CDR1 is DFQATT and CDR2 SNEGSKA (reference sequence). CDR3 length equals 16 residues. CDR3 nucleotide sequence: TGCAGTGCTAGGGGACTAGCGGGAGTAAATGGAGAGACCCAGTACTTC. This codes for CSARGLAGVNGETQYF.

There are many counts of this clonotype. The chain has TRBV7-3 and TRBJ2-7, with 8 bases fitting TRBD1. V was pared by 0 bases and J by 3 bases, with 4 bases of the junction left unmatched. Germline CDR1 reads SGHTA; CDR2 reads FQGTGA. The CDR3 length is 15 residues. CDR3 sequence reads: CASSLTRTGFYEQYF. The DNA of the CDR3 is TGTGCCAGCAGCTTAACCCGGACAGGGTTCTACGAGCAGTACTTC.

This clonotype came up a few times. The chain joins TRBV20-1 to TRBJ1-4, with D hard to call. Deletions cut 3 bases from V and 11 bases from J, with 10 bases between. Germline CDR1 DFQATT, CDR2 SNEGSKA (reference sequence). The CDR3 totals 11 residues. The CDR3 nucleotides are TGCAGTGCTAGGACCCTGGGGAAACTGTTTTTT. Protein product: CSARTLGKLFF.

This clonotype was recorded at least ten times. V and J are TRBV30 and TRBJ2-5, with no clear D. Looked up from germline, CDR1 is GTSNPN and CDR2 is SVGIG (reference sequence). This CDR3 has 12 amino acids. The germline V and J ends were trimmed by 3 bases and 2 bases, with 7 bases remaining between them. Here the CDR3 reads CAWSGIQETQYF. The CDR3 bases are TGTGCCTGGAGCGGAATACAAGAGACCCAGTACTTC.

This clonotype was counted ten times or more. The genes are TRBV20-1 and TRBJ2-5; TRBD1 agrees at 8 bases. CDR1 DFQATT and CDR2 SNEGSKA come from the germline V gene (reference sequence). With V trimmed by 6 bases and J by 3 bases, 6 bases remained unmatched. The CDR3 loop spans 13 amino acids. This CDR3 is CSAARTGKETQYF. In DNA, the CDR3 is TGCAGTGCCGCCAGGACAGGGAAAGAGACCCAGTACTTC.

This clonotype was detected only a few times. V usage is TRBV5-1 and J usage is TRBJ2-7; TRBD2 agrees at 7 bases. V shed 5 bases, J shed 5 bases, and the junction held 10 bases outside the gene matches. The CDR3 loop spans 14 amino acids. Per the germline V gene, CDR1 is SGHRS and CDR2 is YFSETQ. The CDR3 region has the DNA TGCGCCAGCAGGTGGGCGGGAGTCCTCCACGAGCAGTACTTC. It encodes CASRWAGVLHEQYF.

The rearrangement joins TRBV18 to TRBJ2-2; 8 nucleotides match TRBD2. Trimming cost V 0 bases and J 5 bases; bases outside gene matches: 5. Germline V gene data show CDR1 as KGHSH and CDR2 as LQKENI. This CDR3 has 16 residues. The CDR3 loop reads CASSPPSASGTGELFF. The CDR3 DNA reads as TGTGCCAGCTCACCACCGAGTGCTAGCGGGACCGGGGAGCTGTTTTTT.